This section outlines one T cell receptor (beta chain) sequence together with its context. This clone has a single count. Its antigen is still unknown. Base qualities are missing; no much larger clone stands one base away. Genomic DNA was extracted with the QIAamp DNA Blood Mini Kit and sent for immunoSEQ repertoire analysis. A standard quantity of genomic DNA template was used for amplification of CDR3 regions by multiplex PCR. An Illumina platform was used to sequence the PCR products. Turning to the authors' computational methods: Sequences were aligned to a reference, with V, D and J gene definitions taken from IMGT. To get rid of PCR and sequencing errors, closely related sequences were merged using a nearest-neighbor clustering algorithm. V, D and J usage in productive unique and total sequences was analyzed using ImmunoSEQ Analyzer tools and R version 3.6.1. As stored in TCRdb, this immuneACCESS dataset retains in-frame rearrangements with V and J assigned. A fraction of the clones does not appear; measured against another copy, unresolved V genes explain less than half of the discrepancy, and the remainder lacks a known reason. V and J calls and clone size come straight from that table; D and trimming were deduced from the DNA. In all, the sample holds more than 1,100 clones, and 90% to 97% of those were seen once. The top ten clones comprise more than 0.95% of the sample.

As encoded in the germline V gene (reference sequence), CDR1 is SEHNR while CDR2 is FQNEAQ. The CDR3 measures 13 amino acids from cysteine to phenylalanine. The entry retains the CDR3 DNA only, 39 bases that are in frame from base 1. V is clipped by 1 base and J by 6 bases, and the sequence between their germline boundaries is 7 bases long. The data belong to a study of immunodeficiency (dated by TCRdb to between 2018 and 2020). For the study in its entirety: To search for oligoclonality and VDJ recombination defects, the researchers carried out a repertoire analysis.

What the authors observed across the whole study: In entropy comparisons, n=3 (open circles) was shown for patients versus healthy controls, and a thymic development effect was only suggested as possible. Severe oligoclonality, judged by top-100 and total clonotype frequencies, was seen in patient CD8+ but not CD4+ T cells. V-J pairing and productive entropy of CD4+ T cells appeared to be similar between patients and controls.

Before TCR sequencing, CD3+CD4+ T cells were sorted from fresh PBMCs. This clonotype was obtained from a girl aged 2 to 10. Sequenced sample: CD4+ T cells from blood. The receptor chain draws on TRBV7-9 and TRBJ1-5; no D gene call is confident. The CDR3 reads as follows: CASSLDGVQPQHF. The DNA reads as follows: TGTGCCAGCAGCTTAGACGGGGTTCAGCCCCAGCATTTT.